This T cell receptor beta chain came from a study of cytomegalovirus exposure and HLA in healthy donors. Study summary: Early released data comprised 80 million or so unique TCRs from HLA-typed donors. The study, taken as a whole, reports: Cytomegalovirus-associated status was assigned to around 160 TCR beta chains. TRBV6-2, TRBV6-3 and some other V segments were unresolvable in 87-base-pair reads.

Germline CDR1 is SGHTA and CDR2 is FQGTGA. Trimming left V 3 bases short and J 1 base short, with 12 bases between. This CDR3 contains 15 residues. This clone was detected only a few times. Its antigen is unidentified. This is likely a read error, given that the CDR3 carries no conserved phenylalanine or tryptophan at its end. Researchers ran the PCR with 60 Vbeta and 13 Jbeta primers. Assay used: immunoSEQ multiplex PCR; TCRdb lists only in-frame clones, some missing. Of 140,000 to 150,000 clones detected, roughly 9.7% appear once; the ten largest clones hold 1.8%. This receptor was obtained from a man aged 50-60 years in good health and CMV-seronegative. The V gene is TRBV7-3, the J gene TRBJ1-1; D is possibly TRBD1 (6 bases). The sample comprised PBMCs. In DNA, the CDR3 is TGTGCCAGCAGCTTGACAGGTTCGGAGAACACTGAAGCTTTCGTT. Amino acid sequence: CASSLTGSENTEAFV.